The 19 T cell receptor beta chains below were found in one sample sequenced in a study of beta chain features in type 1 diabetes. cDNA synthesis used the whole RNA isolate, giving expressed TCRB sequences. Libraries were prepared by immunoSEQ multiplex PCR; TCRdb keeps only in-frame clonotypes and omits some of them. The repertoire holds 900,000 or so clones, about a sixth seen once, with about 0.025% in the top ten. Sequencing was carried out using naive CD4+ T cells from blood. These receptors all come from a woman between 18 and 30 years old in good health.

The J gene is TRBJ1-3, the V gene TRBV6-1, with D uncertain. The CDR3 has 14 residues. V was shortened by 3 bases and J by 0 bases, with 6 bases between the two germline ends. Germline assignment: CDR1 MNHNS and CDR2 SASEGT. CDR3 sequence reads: CASSEASSGNTIYF. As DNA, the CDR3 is TGTGCCAGCAGTGAGGCGAGCTCTGGAAACACCATATATTTT.

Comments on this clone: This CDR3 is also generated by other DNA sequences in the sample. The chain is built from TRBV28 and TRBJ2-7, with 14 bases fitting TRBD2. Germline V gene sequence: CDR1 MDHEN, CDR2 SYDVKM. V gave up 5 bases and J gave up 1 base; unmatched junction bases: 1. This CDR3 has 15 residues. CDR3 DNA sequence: TGTGCCAGCAGTCGACTAGCGGGAGGGTCCTACGAGCAGTACTTC. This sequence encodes CASSRLAGGSYEQYF.

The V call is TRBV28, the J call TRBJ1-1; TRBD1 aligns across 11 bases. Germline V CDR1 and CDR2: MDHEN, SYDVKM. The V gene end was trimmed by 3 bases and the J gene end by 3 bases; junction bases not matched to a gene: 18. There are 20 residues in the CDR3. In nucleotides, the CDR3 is TGTGCCAGCAGTTTCCTCCTTAGGGGACAGGGGGGTGTAGGGGACACTGAAGCTTTCTTT. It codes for CASSFLLRGQGGVGDTEAFF.

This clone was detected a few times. The CDR3 is CASSGLSYEQYF. The DNA for the CDR3 is TGTGCCAGCAGTGGGCTCTCCTACGAGCAGTACTTC. The genes are TRBV2 and TRBJ2-7, with D unresolved. The CDR3 spans 12 residues. In germline, CDR1 is SNHLY, CDR2 FYNNEI. Trimming pared 4 bases from V and 0 bases from J, leaving 4 bases between.

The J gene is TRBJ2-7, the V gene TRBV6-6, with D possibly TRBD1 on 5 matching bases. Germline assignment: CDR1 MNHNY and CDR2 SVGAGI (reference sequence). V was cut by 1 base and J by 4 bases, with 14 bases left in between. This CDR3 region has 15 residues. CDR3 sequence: CASSYYGAVDYEQYF. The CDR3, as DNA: TGTGCCAGCAGTTACTATGGGGCTGTTGATTACGAGCAGTACTTC.

This chain's CDR3 is CASSLGDAEKLFF. The CDR3 DNA reads TGTGCCAGCAGCTTGGGAGACGCTGAAAAACTGTTTTTT. The genes are TRBV5-4 and TRBJ1-4; D is ambiguous. This CDR3 is built from 13 residues. Germline assignment: CDR1 SGHNT and CDR2 YYREEE (reference sequence). V was shortened by 0 bases and J by 7 bases, with 7 bases between the two germline ends.

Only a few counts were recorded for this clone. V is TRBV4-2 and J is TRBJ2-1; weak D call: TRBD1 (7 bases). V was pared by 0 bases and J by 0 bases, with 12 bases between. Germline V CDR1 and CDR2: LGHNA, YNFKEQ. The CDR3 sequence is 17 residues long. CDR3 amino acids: CASSQEWGDSSYNEQFF. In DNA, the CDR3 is TGTGCCAGCAGCCAAGAATGGGGGGACAGCTCCTACAATGAGCAGTTCTTC.

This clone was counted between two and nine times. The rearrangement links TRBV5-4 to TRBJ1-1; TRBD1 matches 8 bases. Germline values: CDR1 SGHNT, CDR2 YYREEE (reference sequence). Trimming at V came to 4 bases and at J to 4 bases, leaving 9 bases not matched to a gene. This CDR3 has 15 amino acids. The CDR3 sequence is CASSPTRGLGTEAFF. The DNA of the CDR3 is TGTGCCAGCAGCCCGACCAGGGGGCTCGGCACTGAAGCTTTCTTT.

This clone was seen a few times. The CDR3 DNA reads as TGCAGCGTAGCCCTTCTACGGACAGGAGGGGGAGAGACCCAGTACTTC. This encodes CSVALLRTGGGETQYF. The chain joins TRBV29-1 to TRBJ2-5; D possibly corresponds to TRBD1 (7 bases). Germline V gives CDR1 SQVTM, CDR2 ANQGSEA. The CDR3 is 16 residues long. The ends were cut back, 6 bases at V and 4 bases at J, with 24 bases in the middle. The entire variable domain, with the rest obtained from reference TRBV29-1 and TRBJ2-5, is as follows: SAVISQKPSRDICQRGTSLTIQCQVDSQVTMMFWYRQQPGQSLTLIATANQGSEATYESGFVIDKFPISRPNLTFSTLTVSNMSPEDSSIYLCSVALLRTGGGETQYFGPGTRLLVL.

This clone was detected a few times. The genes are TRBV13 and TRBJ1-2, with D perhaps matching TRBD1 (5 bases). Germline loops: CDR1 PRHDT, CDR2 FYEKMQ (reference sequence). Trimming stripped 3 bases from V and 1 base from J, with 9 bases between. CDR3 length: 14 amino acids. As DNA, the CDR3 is TGTGCCAGCAGCTTCGGGGACCTTAACTATGGCTACACCTTC. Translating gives CASSFGDLNYGYTF.

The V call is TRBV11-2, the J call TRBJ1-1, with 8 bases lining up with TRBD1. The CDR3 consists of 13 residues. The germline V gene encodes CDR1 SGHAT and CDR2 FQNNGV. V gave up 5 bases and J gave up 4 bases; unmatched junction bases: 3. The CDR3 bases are TGTGCCAGCAGCCTGGACAGGGCCACTGAAGCTTTCTTT. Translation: CASSLDRATEAFF.

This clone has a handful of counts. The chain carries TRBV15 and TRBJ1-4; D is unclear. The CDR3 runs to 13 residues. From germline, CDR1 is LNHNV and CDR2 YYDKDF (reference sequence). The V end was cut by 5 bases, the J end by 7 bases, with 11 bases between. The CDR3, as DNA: TGTGCCACCAGCTTACGTTTTTCTGAAAAACTGTTTTTT. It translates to CATSLRFSEKLFF.

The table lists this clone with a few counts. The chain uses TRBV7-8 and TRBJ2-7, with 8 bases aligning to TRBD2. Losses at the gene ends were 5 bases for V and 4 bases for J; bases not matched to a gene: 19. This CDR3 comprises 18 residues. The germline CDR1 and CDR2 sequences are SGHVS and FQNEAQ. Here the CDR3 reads CASSPLRWGQAGEYEQYF. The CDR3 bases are TGTGCCAGCAGCCCTCTCCGCTGGGGTCAAGCGGGAGAATACGAGCAGTACTTC. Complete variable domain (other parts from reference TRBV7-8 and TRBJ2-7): GAGVSQSPRYKVAKRGQDVALRCDPISGHVSLFWYQQALGQGPEFLTYFQNEAQLDKSGLPSDRFFAERPEGSVSTLKIQRTQQEDSAVYLCASSPLRWGQAGEYEQYFGPGTRLTVT.

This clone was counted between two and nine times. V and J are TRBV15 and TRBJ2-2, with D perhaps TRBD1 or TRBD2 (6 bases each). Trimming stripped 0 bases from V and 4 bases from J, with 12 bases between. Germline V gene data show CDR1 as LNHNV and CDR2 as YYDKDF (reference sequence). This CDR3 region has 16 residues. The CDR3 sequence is CATSRETGAFTGELFF. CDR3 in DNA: TGTGCCACCAGCAGAGAAACGGGGGCTTTCACCGGGGAGCTGTTTTTT.

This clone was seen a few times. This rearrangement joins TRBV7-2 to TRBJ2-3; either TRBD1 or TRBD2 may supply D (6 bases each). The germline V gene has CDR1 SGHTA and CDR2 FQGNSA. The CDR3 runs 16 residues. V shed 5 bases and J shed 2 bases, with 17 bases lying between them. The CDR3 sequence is CASSIRRDTTTDTQYF. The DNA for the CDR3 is TGTGCCAGCAGCATAAGGAGGGACACTACCACAGATACGCAGTATTTT.

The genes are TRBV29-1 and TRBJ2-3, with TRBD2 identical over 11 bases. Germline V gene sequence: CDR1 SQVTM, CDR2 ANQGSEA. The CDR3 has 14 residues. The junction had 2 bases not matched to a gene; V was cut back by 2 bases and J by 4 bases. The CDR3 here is CSVETSGSPDTQYF. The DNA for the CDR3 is TGCAGCGTTGAAACTAGCGGGAGCCCAGATACGCAGTATTTT.

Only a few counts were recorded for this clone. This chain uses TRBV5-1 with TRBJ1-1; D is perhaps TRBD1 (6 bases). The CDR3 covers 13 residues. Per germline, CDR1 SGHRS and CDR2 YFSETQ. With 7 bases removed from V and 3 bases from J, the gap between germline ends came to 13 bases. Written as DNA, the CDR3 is TGCGCCAGCGACCCGACAGGTTACACTGAAGCTTTCTTT. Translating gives CASDPTGYTEAFF.

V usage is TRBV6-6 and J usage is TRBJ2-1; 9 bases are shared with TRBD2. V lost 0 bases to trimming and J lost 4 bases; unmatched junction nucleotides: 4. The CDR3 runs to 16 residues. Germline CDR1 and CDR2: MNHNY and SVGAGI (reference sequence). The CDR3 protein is CASSYSPSGAYNEQFF. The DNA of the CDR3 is TGTGCCAGCAGTTACTCCCCTAGCGGGGCGTACAATGAGCAGTTCTTC.

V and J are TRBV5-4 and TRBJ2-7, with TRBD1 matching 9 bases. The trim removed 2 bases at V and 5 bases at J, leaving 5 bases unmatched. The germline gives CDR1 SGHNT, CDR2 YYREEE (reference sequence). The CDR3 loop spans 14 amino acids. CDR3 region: CASSFRQGGDEQYF. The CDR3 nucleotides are TGTGCCAGCAGCTTCCGACAGGGGGGCGACGAGCAGTACTTC.